A selection of T cell receptor beta chains follows, all from one sample in a study of response to subunit inactivated influenza vaccine. MiXCR, applied by TCRdb to the RT-PCR reads, yields one record per CDR3 protein. The table shows about 830,000 distinct CDR3 sequences, with roughly 18% occurring only once. This specimen consisted of PBMCs from blood, obtained roughly 5 days after vaccination. All receptors come from a man in his forties or fifties who received an inactivated influenza vaccine. Both conserved end residues are part of each CDR3. Each record gives: clone size, V gene, CDR3 protein. Some rows have no size entry. The others give once, few or many, or a class for an expanded clone.

size: .
V: TRBV10-3
CDR3: CAISGTDYEQYF

size: .
V: TRBV12-5
CDR3: CASGLDSGVHNEQFF

size: few
V: TRBV3-1
CDR3: CASSGRGREQYF

size: .
V: TRBV28
CDR3: CASSPDLAWATGELFF

size: few
V: TRBV6-5
CDR3: CASSSRFDQPQHF

size: few
V: TRBV7-9
CDR3: CASSFPPGTPGGELFF

size: few
V: TRBV7-2
CDR3: CASSFWEREGRDTQYF

size: many
V: TRBV12-3/TRBV12-4
CDR3: CASRETGELFF

size: few
V: TRBV20-1
CDR3: CSALTANYGYTF

size: few
V: TRBV11-1
CDR3: CASSLAMGWGAPDTEAFF

size: few
V: TRBV12-3/TRBV12-4
CDR3: CASTKGGRGNQPQHF

size: .
V: TRBV5-1
CDR3: CASSLEGPRNIQYF

size: .
V: TRBV7-8
CDR3: CASSIQQGISSYEQYF

size: many
V: TRBV12-3/TRBV12-4
CDR3: CASSPDRGLAIQYF

size: .
V: TRBV18
CDR3: CASSLRPTGTGRTGELFF

size: many
V: TRBV20-1
CDR3: CSARVGLPQNRVEQFF

size: .
V: TRBV7-6
CDR3: CASSLGGGAFISNEQFF

size: few
V: TRBV4-3
CDR3: CASSQDISSDTQYF

size: .
V: TRBV12-3/TRBV12-4
CDR3: CASSSTGGARDTQYF

size: few
V: TRBV20-1
CDR3: CSARERGRVLDTEAFF

size: .
V: TRBV28
CDR3: CASSLWVGRGVGGETQYF

size: few
V: TRBV5-5
CDR3: CASSTTPTDTQYF

size: .
V: TRBV12-3/TRBV12-4
CDR3: CASSSPRDSLKGYGYTF

size: few
V: TRBV10-3
CDR3: CAISPKTGNGYTF

size: few
V: TRBV10-3
CDR3: CAISGGDISRFSYEQYF

size: .
V: TRBV3-1
CDR3: CASSQDRRGYTF

size: .
V: TRBV12-3/TRBV12-4
CDR3: CASSPGTYLQHF

size: few
V: TRBV5-1
CDR3: CASSLATSPVETQYF

size: few
V: TRBV7-2
CDR3: CASSLDLGPRYF

size: few
V: TRBV9
CDR3: CASSPRTSGTGELFF

size: .
V: TRBV7-2
CDR3: CASSSTSGGLGAYF

size: many
V: TRBV12-3/TRBV12-4
CDR3: CASSPATFEETQYF

size: .
V: TRBV28
CDR3: CASSQSAMKRVADTQYF

size: few
V: TRBV20-1
CDR3: CSAIMDTLSYNEQFF

size: few
V: TRBV20-1
CDR3: CSAAGQADNSPLHF

size: many
V: TRBV24-1
CDR3: CATGFGGGSPYNEQFF

size: .
V: TRBV18
CDR3: CASSPWTGFHEQYF

size: few
V: TRBV5-1
CDR3: CASTSGTVQETQYF

size: .
V: TRBV2
CDR3: CASSEDRGYQFF

size: .
V: TRBV10-2
CDR3: CASGTIAGGYEQYF

size: few
V: TRBV6-2/TRBV6-3
CDR3: CASKTGQLSSYNEQFF

size: many
V: TRBV29-1
CDR3: CSVLGSSYNEQFF

size: .
V: TRBV12-3/TRBV12-4
CDR3: CASRLWGANVLTF

size: few
V: TRBV6-2/TRBV6-3
CDR3: CASSYGHETREYF

size: .
V: TRBV7-9
CDR3: CASITRGASDTDTQYF

size: many
V: TRBV28
CDR3: CASSAPTSGRSTDTQYF

size: .
V: TRBV5-1
CDR3: CASSLAQAARTEAFF

size: .
V: TRBV6-1
CDR3: CASSKGLAGGPSDTQYF

size: .
V: TRBV10-3
CDR3: CAISELSGGTYGYTF

size: many
V: TRBV12-3/TRBV12-4
CDR3: CASDSGSTDTQYF

size: .
V: TRBV25-1
CDR3: CASRPPDGQGQNSPLHF

size: few
V: TRBV10-3
CDR3: CAISRDRLASTDTQYF

size: .
V: TRBV20-1
CDR3: CSATATESSYNSPLHF

size: .
V: TRBV10-2
CDR3: CASSEPGTGISYEQYF

size: .
V: TRBV5-1
CDR3: CASSRTDTDTQYF

size: few
V: TRBV20-1
CDR3: CSAIWRILTSGLVNEQFF

size: many
V: TRBV7-2
CDR3: CASSLSFGGASLNEQFF

size: few
V: TRBV5-6
CDR3: CASGTRVTQYF

size: .
V: TRBV28
CDR3: CASIGTSGRYGDEQFF

size: .
V: TRBV11-2
CDR3: CASSLVPYQPFAQGSNQPQHF